This T cell receptor (beta chain) is drawn from a study of blood T cell repertoires in COVID-19. Study-level background: Collection of acute and convalescent COVID-19 samples took place in the United States, Italy and Spain. PBMCs, B-cell-depleted T cells, or T cells were the source of the cDNA or gDNA that made up the material.

Original data processing: The authors estimated nucleated cell counts from reference gene primer amplification. TCRdb's table, derived via immunoSEQ multiplex PCR, lists solely in-frame clones and lacks some. Clonal size and the V and J genes are those of that table, whereas D and trimming came from the DNA. Altogether 100,000 to 150,000 clones are present, 65% to 90% being singletons, with the ten largest covering 20% to 30%. Germline values: CDR1 SQVTM, CDR2 ANQGSEA. The CDR3 has 13 amino acids. The ends were cut back, 4 bases at V and 4 bases at J, with 13 bases in the middle. The receptor's source is a woman aged 80 or over with acute or convalescent COVID-19. The chain has TRBV29-1 and TRBJ1-2; D uncertain. The sample comprised peripheral blood. CDR3 residues: CSVAPGGSYGYTF. The CDR3 coding sequence is TGCAGCGTTGCTCCTGGTGGTAGCTATGGCTACACCTTC.